Below are 26 T cell receptor beta chains sequenced from a single sample in a study of blood T cell repertoires in COVID-19. Assay: immunoSEQ multiplex PCR; the TCRdb copy retains only in-frame clones and omits some. Among 210,000 or so clones listed, 75% to 90% were seen once. The source material was peripheral blood. These receptors were taken from a human donor in a cohort sampled during active COVID-19.

This chain joins TRBV2 and TRBJ1-2; no reliable D call. CDR1 and CDR2 (germline): SNHLY, FYNNEI. The CDR3 is made up of 17 amino acids. The germline V and J ends were trimmed by 3 bases and 4 bases, with 21 bases remaining between them. CDR3 bases: TGTGCCAGCAGTGAGGTAGCGGGCAGACGGTCGAGCTATGGCTACACCTTC. Its translation is CASSEVAGRRSSYGYTF.

This chain connects TRBV5-1 to TRBJ1-1; 8 bases fit TRBD1. Trimming cost V 4 bases and J 8 bases; bases outside gene matches: 7. Germline loops: CDR1 SGHRS, CDR2 YFSETQ. The CDR3 is 13 residues long. For the CDR3, the DNA is TGCGCCAGCAGCGTACAGACAGGGGAAGAAGCTTTCTTT. Translation gives CASSVQTGEEAFF.

The chain uses TRBV5-1 and TRBJ2-5; TRBD2 matches at 10 bases. With 0 bases clipped from V and 5 bases from J, the junction kept 10 bases outside the gene matches. The CDR3 contains 17 residues. Germline CDR1 reads SGHRS; CDR2 reads YFSETQ. The CDR3 protein is CASSLGASGSIWETQYF. CDR3 nucleotides: TGCGCCAGCAGCTTGGGGGCTAGCGGGAGTATCTGGGAGACCCAGTACTTC.

This clone came up a few times. The rearrangement joins TRBV5-1 to TRBJ2-7; TRBD2 agrees at 12 bases. The CDR3 is 13 amino acids. With 5 bases clipped from V and 5 bases from J, the junction kept 2 bases outside the gene matches. Germline V gene data show CDR1 as SGHRS and CDR2 as YFSETQ. The CDR3 loop is CASRTSGSHEQYF. The CDR3 DNA sequence: TGCGCCAGCAGGACTAGCGGGAGCCACGAGCAGTACTTC.

The chain couples TRBV24-1 to TRBJ2-7, with 13 bases aligning to TRBD2. The V gene's germline CDR1 is KGHDR and CDR2 SFDVKD. The CDR3 extends over 15 amino acids. V shed 5 bases, J shed 4 bases, and the junction held 4 bases outside the gene matches. CDR3 bases: TGTGCCACCAGTGTCGGGACTAGCGGGAAGTACGAGCAGTACTTC. Translation: CATSVGTSGKYEQYF.

The genes are TRBV7-9 and TRBJ1-3, with 7 bases that match TRBD1. The CDR3 contains 17 residues. The germline CDR1 and CDR2 sequences are SEHNR and FQNEAQ (reference sequence). V trimming: 4 bases; J trimming: 2 bases; junction bases outside the gene matches: 11. For the CDR3, the DNA is TGTGCCAGCAGCTATAACAGGGGCGCGCCGGCTGGAAACACCATATATTTT. Encoded protein: CASSYNRGAPAGNTIYF.

The chain couples TRBV3-1 (or the pseudogene TRBV3-2) to TRBJ2-7; no firm D call. The germline V and J ends were trimmed by 3 bases and 7 bases, with 7 bases remaining between them. The CDR3 is 11 residues long. Germline CDR1 and CDR2: LGHDT and YNNKEL (reference sequence). The chain's CDR3 is CASSQSLEQYF. DNA for the CDR3: TGTGCCAGCAGCCAGAGCTTAGAGCAGTACTTC.

The chain couples TRBV20-1 to TRBJ1-5; 7 bases map to TRBD1. Germline values: CDR1 DFQATT, CDR2 SNEGSKA (reference sequence). The CDR3 totals 11 residues. V shed 5 bases and J 10 bases; nucleotides not matched to a gene: 5. The CDR3 region has the DNA TGCAGTGCTTCAACAGGGGAACCCCAGCATTTT. This gives the protein CSASTGEPQHF.

The chain combines TRBV15 with TRBJ1-3, with no clear D. The germline V gene encodes CDR1 LNHNV and CDR2 YYDKDF (reference sequence). The V end lost 2 bases, the J end lost 0 bases, and 11 bases lay between the germline ends. The CDR3 contains 16 residues. CDR3 in amino acids: CATSRSRSSSGNTIYF. Written as DNA, the CDR3 is TGTGCCACCAGCAGATCCCGGTCAAGCTCTGGAAACACCATATATTTT.

This clone came up once. This chain links TRBV27 with TRBJ2-7; D remains ambiguous. Trimming took off 7 bases at V and 1 base at J, with 11 bases between the two ends. The CDR3 sequence is 13 residues long. Germline loops: CDR1 MNHEY, CDR2 SMNVEV (reference sequence). CDR3 DNA: TGTGCCAGCAACGGGTGGAATTCCTACGAGCAGTACTTC. It translates to CASNGWNSYEQYF.

This chain connects TRBV5-8 to TRBJ1-1; D gene unclear. Germline V lookup: CDR1 SGHTS, CDR2 YDEGEE. V lost 4 bases to trimming and J lost 7 bases, with 5 bases between them. The CDR3 has 10 residues. The DNA for the CDR3 is TGTGCCAGCAGCCAACTTGAAGCTTTCTTT. It codes for CASSQLEAFF.

This clone was counted between two and nine times. V usage is TRBV10-1 and J usage is TRBJ2-1; 8 nucleotides line up with TRBD1. Germline V gene sequence: CDR1 WNHNN, CDR2 SYGVQD (reference sequence). Trimming took 2 bases from V and 2 from J; bases not matched to a gene: 5. The CDR3 covers 16 residues. CDR3 sequence reads: CASSEGGQGTYNEQFF. CDR3 bases: TGCGCCAGCAGTGAGGGAGGACAGGGCACCTACAATGAGCAGTTCTTC.

The V and J genes are TRBV28 and TRBJ1-5; TRBD1 matches 7 bases. The germline CDR1 and CDR2 sequences are MDHEN and SYDVKM. V shed 9 bases, J shed 9 bases, and the junction held 17 bases outside the gene matches. The CDR3 consists of 15 residues. The CDR3 DNA reads as TGTGCCAGTACTCCCTCCAGGGGGGACGGCTTGCCCCAGCATTTT. It specifies CASTPSRGDGLPQHF.

The gene calls are TRBV6-5 and TRBJ1-2; 10 positions match TRBD1. Losses at the gene ends were 2 bases for V and 10 bases for J; bases not matched to a gene: 7. Germline lookup yields CDR1 MNHEY and CDR2 SVGAGI. The CDR3 consists of 14 residues. The CDR3 loop reads CASSYAGTGDPYTF. The CDR3 nucleotides are TGTGCCAGCAGTTACGCCGGGACAGGGGATCCCTACACCTTC.

The J gene is TRBJ1-1, the V gene TRBV6-2 or TRBV6-3, with 7 bases fitting TRBD1. Trimming removed 5 bases from V and 4 bases from J; junction bases left unmatched: 10. CDR1 is MNHEY, CDR2 SVGEGT, per germline. The CDR3 spans 15 residues. The CDR3 nucleotides read TGTGCCAGCAGTATGCTAGGGGGCTCGGGCACTGAAGCTTTCTTT. Protein sequence: CASSMLGGSGTEAFF.

The chain is built from TRBV5-4 and TRBJ2-2, with 10 bases aligning to TRBD2. Germline trimming cut 3 bases from V and 7 bases from J; bases unmatched to any gene: 6. Germline-derived CDR1 and CDR2 are SGHNT and YYREEE (reference sequence). This CDR3 comprises 15 residues. For the CDR3, the DNA is TGTGCCAGCAGCTCCCCTAGCGGGAGCGTCGGGGAGCTGTTTTTT. This sequence encodes CASSSPSGSVGELFF.

In the case of this clone: Other nucleotide sequences from this sample produce the same CDR3. The chain combines TRBV2 with TRBJ1-6; TRBD1 is a possible D gene (5 bases). This CDR3 has 13 amino acids. Germline CDR1 SNHLY, CDR2 FYNNEI. V was pared by 4 bases and J by 9 bases, with 10 bases between. CDR3 in DNA: TGTGCCAGCAGTGGGCAGGGTGGTTCACCCCTCCACTTT. Its protein is CASSGQGGSPLHF. Full variable domain (rest looked up from reference TRBV2 and TRBJ1-6): EPEVTQTPSHQVTQMGQEVILRCVPISNHLYFYWYRQILGQKVEFLVSFYNNEISEKSEIFDDQFSVERPDGSNFTLKIRSTKLEDSAMYFCASSGQGGSPLHFGNGTRLTVT.

CDR3 sequence (DNA): TGTGCCACCAGTGATTCGTCCGCGGAGGGGAACTCTGGAAACACCATATATTTT. Residues: CATSDSSAEGNSGNTIYF. This chain joins TRBV24-1 and TRBJ1-3, with D possibly matching TRBD1 (5 bases). Germline loops: CDR1 KGHDR, CDR2 SFDVKD. This CDR3 has 18 amino acids. V lost 2 bases, J lost 0 bases, and 16 bases lay in between.

This chain joins TRBV6-5 and TRBJ2-7; 9 bases match TRBD1. V was pared by 2 bases and J by 7 bases, with 3 bases of the junction left unmatched. Per the germline V gene, CDR1 is MNHEY and CDR2 is SVGAGI. CDR3 length equals 13 residues. Here the CDR3 DNA reads TGTGCCAGCAGTTACAACAGGGGGCAAGAGCAGTACTTC. Protein: CASSYNRGQEQYF.

The chain couples TRBV18 to TRBJ1-5, with 7 bases aligning to TRBD1. There are 15 residues in the CDR3. The germline gives CDR1 KGHSH, CDR2 LQKENI. J gave up 6 bases and V 4 bases, and 9 bases lay outside the gene matches. The CDR3 loop is CASSHDRAGIQPQHF. CDR3 DNA sequence: TGTGCCAGCTCACACGACAGGGCGGGTATTCAGCCCCAGCATTTT.

The V and J genes are TRBV9 and TRBJ1-3; D remains unclear. The CDR3 loop spans 17 amino acids. V was clipped by 4 bases and J by 0 bases, with 17 bases between them. Germline V lookup: CDR1 SGDLS, CDR2 YYNGEE. CDR3 in DNA: TGTGCCAGCAGCCCTTCAGGCGCAGTAACCTCTGGAAACACCATATATTTT. Translated, it gives CASSPSGAVTSGNTIYF. Using reference TRBV9 and TRBJ1-3 for the parts outside the CDR3, the full variable domain is DSGVTQTPKHLITATGQRVTLRCSPRSGDLSVYWYQQSLDQGLQFLIQYYNGEERAKGNILERFSAQQFPDLHSELNLSSLELGDSALYFCASSPSGAVTSGNTIYFGEGSWLTVV.

J is TRBJ2-5 and V is TRBV9; weak D call: TRBD2 (6 bases). CDR1 and CDR2 from the germline V gene are SGDLS and YYNGEE. Trimming removed 0 bases at V and 7 bases at J, with 13 bases between. This CDR3 region has 14 residues. The CDR3 DNA follows: TGTGCCAGCAGCGTAGGGGCGGGGATTGGGACCCAGTACTTC. Translating it yields CASSVGAGIGTQYF.

The chain is built from TRBV3-1 (or the pseudogene TRBV3-2) and TRBJ1-2; D possibly corresponds to TRBD1 (5 bases). Trimming pared 0 bases from V and 8 bases from J, leaving 19 bases between. Germline V CDR1 and CDR2: LGHDT, YNNKEL (reference sequence). CDR3 size: 16 residues. CDR3 nucleotide sequence: TGTGCCAGCAGCCAAGATTGGGGGGAGATCTCTATGGGCTACACCTTC. It is translated as CASSQDWGEISMGYTF.

This clone was observed a few times. This chain connects TRBV2 to TRBJ1-5; the match to TRBD1 covers 8 bases. V was clipped by 6 bases and J by 2 bases; unmatched bases: 6. The CDR3 spans 15 residues. Germline V lookup: CDR1 SNHLY, CDR2 FYNNEI. CDR3 region: CASRPETGGNQPQHF. The CDR3 coding sequence is TGTGCCAGCAGGCCCGAGACAGGGGGCAATCAGCCCCAGCATTTT.

The chain links TRBV3-1 (or the pseudogene TRBV3-2) to TRBJ2-1; 9 bases agree with TRBD2. Germline-derived CDR1 and CDR2 are LGHDT and YNNKEL (reference sequence). This CDR3 has 17 residues. V shed 0 bases, J shed 3 bases, and the junction held 6 bases outside the gene matches. As DNA, the CDR3 is TGTGCCAGCAGCCAAGATGAGAGCGGGAGGCGCTACAATGAGCAGTTCTTC. It specifies CASSQDESGRRYNEQFF.

CDR3 amino acids: CASRLTGVSSYEQYF. The CDR3 DNA sequence: TGTGCCAGCAGATTAACAGGGGTCTCATCCTACGAGCAGTACTTC. This rearrangement joins TRBV27 to TRBJ2-7; 7 nucleotides agree with TRBD1. Germline CDR1 and CDR2: MNHEY and SMNVEV (reference sequence). J gave up 1 base and V 6 bases, and 9 bases lay outside the gene matches. This CDR3 spans 15 amino acids.